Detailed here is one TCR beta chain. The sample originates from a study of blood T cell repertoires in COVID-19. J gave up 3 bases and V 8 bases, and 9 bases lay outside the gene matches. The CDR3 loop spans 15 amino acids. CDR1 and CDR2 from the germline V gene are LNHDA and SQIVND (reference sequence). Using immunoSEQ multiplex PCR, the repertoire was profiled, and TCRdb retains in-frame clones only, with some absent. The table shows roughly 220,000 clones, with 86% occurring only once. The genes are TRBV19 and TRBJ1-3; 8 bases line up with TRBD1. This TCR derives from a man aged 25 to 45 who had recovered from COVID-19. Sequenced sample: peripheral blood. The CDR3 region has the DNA TGTGCCAGTGATAAGACAGGGGCCGGTGGAAACACCATATATTTT. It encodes CASDKTGAGGNTIYF.